The next 12 T cell receptor beta chains were all read from a single sample in a study of T cells in Graves' hyperthyroidism and ophthalmopathy. Amplified TCR beta CDR3 regions came from RNA transcripts. The study used the HTBI primer set for a first-round RT-PCR of the TCR CDR3. TCRdb fed the multiplex PCR reads into MiXCR, producing one record per CDR3 protein. Here the sample spans about 400,000 distinct CDR3 sequences, around 15% being singletons. The sequencing input was blood. These receptor sequences come from a woman aged 55-69 years with Graves' ophthalmopathy.

This clonotype was seen at least ten times. The chain links TRBV28 to TRBJ2-6, with 9 bases fitting TRBD2. The CDR3 covers 18 residues. J lost 2 bases, V lost 7 bases, and 12 bases had no gene match. Per the germline V gene, CDR1 is MDHEN and CDR2 is SYDVKM. This chain's CDR3 is CASTSSQLAGPGANVLTF. The CDR3 DNA is TGTGCCAGCACCTCCAGTCAGCTAGCGGGACCTGGGGCCAACGTCCTGACTTTC.

At least ten counts were recorded for this clonotype. The rearrangement joins TRBV20-1 to TRBJ2-1, with TRBD1 matching 8 bases. V lost 6 bases to trimming and J lost 1 base; unmatched junction nucleotides: 8. The CDR3 totals 15 residues. CDR1 and CDR2 (germline): DFQATT, SNEGSKA (reference sequence). This chain's CDR3 is CSAANRDRSYNEQFF. The CDR3 nucleotides are TGCAGTGCCGCAAATCGGGACAGGTCCTACAATGAGCAGTTCTTC.

The V call is TRBV5-4, the J call TRBJ1-1, with D possibly being TRBD1 (5 bases). Germline V gene lookup returns CDR1 SGHNT and CDR2 YYREEE (reference sequence). The CDR3 runs to 13 residues. The V gene lost 3 bases and the J gene lost 4 bases, with 10 bases spanning the gap. Here the CDR3 DNA reads TGTGCCAGCAGCTCCTGGACATCCACTGAAGCTTTCTTT. Encoded protein: CASSSWTSTEAFF. The whole variable domain, remainder taken from reference TRBV5-4 and TRBJ1-1, is ETGVTQSPTHLIKTRGQQVTLRCSSQSGHNTVSWYQQALGQGPQFIFQYYREEENGRGNFPPRFSGLQFPNYSSELNVNALELDDSALYLCASSSWTSTEAFFGQGTRLTVV.

The chain carries TRBV7-9 and TRBJ2-2, with TRBD2 identical over 7 bases. The V gene's germline CDR1 is SEHNR and CDR2 FQNEAQ (reference sequence). The CDR3 runs 16 residues. Unmatched junction bases numbered 6, after V lost 3 bases and J lost 2 bases. As DNA, the CDR3 is TGTGCCAGCAGCTTGGTGGGGACTATTAACACCGGGGAGCTGTTTTTT. Amino acids: CASSLVGTINTGELFF.

This clonotype was detected only a few times. The CDR3 DNA is TGCAGCGTTGAGGACAGGGTGACCTACGAGCAGTACTTC. Translating it yields CSVEDRVTYEQYF. The chain joins TRBV29-1 to TRBJ2-7; 8 bases are shared with TRBD1. V shed 3 bases and J 2 bases; nucleotides not matched to a gene: 3. The CDR3 length is 13 residues. Germline values: CDR1 SQVTM, CDR2 ANQGSEA.

This clonotype was seen ten or more times. The chain combines TRBV7-2 with TRBJ2-7; 11 bases match TRBD2. V trimming: 3 bases; J trimming: 2 bases; junction bases outside the gene matches: 9. The CDR3 is 17 amino acids. Germline CDR1 reads SGHTA; CDR2 reads FQGNSA. DNA for the CDR3: TGTGCCAGCAGCTTGCTCCAGACTAGCGGGAATCCCTACGAGCAGTACTTC. This gives the protein CASSLLQTSGNPYEQYF.

There are many counts of this clonotype. This chain links TRBV7-8 with TRBJ2-3, with D tentatively TRBD2 (6 bases). The germline CDR1 and CDR2 sequences are SGHVS and FQNEAQ. V lost 5 bases and J 8 bases, leaving 14 bases between the germline ends. The CDR3 is 13 amino acids. CDR3 in DNA: TGTGCCAGCAGCACTAGGACTATTGGTACGCAGTATTTT. This codes for CASSTRTIGTQYF.

This chain links TRBV29-1 with TRBJ2-6, with D unclear. Looked up from germline, CDR1 is SQVTM and CDR2 is ANQGSEA. The CDR3 length is 15 residues. V was shortened by 4 bases and J by 1 base, with 11 bases between the two germline ends. The CDR3 loop is CSVVQSTSGANVLTF. The CDR3 DNA is TGCAGCGTTGTACAGAGTACATCTGGGGCCAACGTCCTGACTTTC.

This clonotype was detected ten times or more. V gene TRBV6-1 combines with J gene TRBJ1-5; the D is unclear. CDR1 is MNHNS and CDR2 is SASEGT in the germline V gene. The V and J ends lost 6 bases and 4 bases respectively, with 10 bases between them. This CDR3 has 13 amino acids. The CDR3, as DNA: TGTGCCAGCAGAACGACACGAAATCAGCCCCAGCATTTT. Its protein product is CASRTTRNQPQHF.

In the case of this clonotype: Germline and junction disagree at one end, which may indicate a read error. The V gene is TRBV12-3 or TRBV12-4, the J gene TRBJ2-1, with 8 positions matching TRBD1. This CDR3 spans 15 amino acids. The CDR3 protein is CTSSPRQGLHNEQFF. The CDR3, as DNA: TGTACCAGCAGCCCTAGACAGGGGCTGCACAATGAGCAGTTCTTC.

In its sample, this clonotype was seen many times. CDR3 bases: TGTGCCAGCAGTTTTACGGCGGGAGTCAACGGGGAGCTGTTTTTT. Its protein product is CASSFTAGVNGELFF. This chain joins TRBV12-3 or TRBV12-4 and TRBJ2-2; 7 bases are a match to TRBD2. This CDR3 has 15 amino acids. V gave up 3 bases and J gave up 7 bases; unmatched junction bases: 8.

This clonotype was recorded a few times. This sequence joins TRBV19 and TRBJ1-1, with D possibly being TRBD1 (6 bases). The CDR3 spans 16 residues. Germline V gene data show CDR1 as LNHDA and CDR2 as SQIVND (reference sequence). V shed 1 base and J shed 4 bases, with 16 bases lying between them. The CDR3 region is CASSIGGTRGSTEAFF. The CDR3 DNA reads TGTGCCAGTAGTATAGGGGGGACACGAGGAAGCACTGAAGCTTTCTTT.